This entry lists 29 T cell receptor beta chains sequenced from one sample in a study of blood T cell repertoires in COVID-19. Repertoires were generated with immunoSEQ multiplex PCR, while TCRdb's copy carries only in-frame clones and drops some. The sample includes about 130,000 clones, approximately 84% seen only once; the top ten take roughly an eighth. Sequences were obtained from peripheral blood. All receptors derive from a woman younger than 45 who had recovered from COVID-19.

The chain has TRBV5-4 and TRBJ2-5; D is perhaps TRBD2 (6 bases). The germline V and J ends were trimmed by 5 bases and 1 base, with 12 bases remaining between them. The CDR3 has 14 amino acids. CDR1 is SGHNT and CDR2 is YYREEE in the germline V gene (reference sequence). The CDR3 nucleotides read TGTGCCAGCAGAGAGCCGGGACTCCAAGAGACCCAGTACTTC. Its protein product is CASREPGLQETQYF.

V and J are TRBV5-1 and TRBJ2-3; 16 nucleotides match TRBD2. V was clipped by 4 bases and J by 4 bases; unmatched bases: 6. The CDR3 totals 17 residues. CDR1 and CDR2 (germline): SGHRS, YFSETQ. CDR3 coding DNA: TGCGCCAGCAGCACCGGGACTAGCGGGGGGGCCCCAGATACGCAGTATTTT. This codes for CASSTGTSGGAPDTQYF.

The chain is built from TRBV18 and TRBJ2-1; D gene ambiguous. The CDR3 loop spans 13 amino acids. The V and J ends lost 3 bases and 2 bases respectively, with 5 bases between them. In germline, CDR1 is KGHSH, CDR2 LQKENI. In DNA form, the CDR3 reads TGTGCCAGCTCACCCCAGGCCTACAATGAGCAGTTCTTC. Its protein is CASSPQAYNEQFF.

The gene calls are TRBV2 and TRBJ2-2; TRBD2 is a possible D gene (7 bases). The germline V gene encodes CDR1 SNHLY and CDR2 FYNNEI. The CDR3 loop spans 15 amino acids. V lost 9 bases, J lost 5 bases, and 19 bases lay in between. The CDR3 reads CASTAWGGGTGELFF. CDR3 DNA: TGTGCCAGTACCGCCTGGGGAGGGGGGACCGGGGAGCTGTTTTTT. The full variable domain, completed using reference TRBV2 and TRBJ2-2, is EPEVTQTPSHQVTQMGQEVILRCVPISNHLYFYWYRQILGQKVEFLVSFYNNEISEKSEIFDDQFSVERPDGSNFTLKIRSTKLEDSAMYFCASTAWGGGTGELFFGEGSRLTVL.

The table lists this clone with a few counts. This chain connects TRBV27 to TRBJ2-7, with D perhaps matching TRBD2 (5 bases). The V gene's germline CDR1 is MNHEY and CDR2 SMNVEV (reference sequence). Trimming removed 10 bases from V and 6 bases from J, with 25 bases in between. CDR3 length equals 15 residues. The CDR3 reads CATKEGGPGGGEQYF. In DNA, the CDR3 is TGTGCCACAAAAGAGGGCGGGCCAGGAGGTGGCGAGCAGTACTTC.

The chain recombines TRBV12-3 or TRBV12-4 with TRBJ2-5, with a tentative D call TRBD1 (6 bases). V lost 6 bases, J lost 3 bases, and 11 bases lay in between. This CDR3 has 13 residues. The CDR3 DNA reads TGTGCCAGCAGCTTCACAGGGAAAGAGACCCAGTACTTC. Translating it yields CASSFTGKETQYF.

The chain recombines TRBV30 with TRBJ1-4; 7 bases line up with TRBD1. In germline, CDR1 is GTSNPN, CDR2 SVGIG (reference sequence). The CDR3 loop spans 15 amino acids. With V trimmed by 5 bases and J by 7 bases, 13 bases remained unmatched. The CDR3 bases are TGTGCCTGGGCTTCTAACAGGGGCCGTCGTGAAAAACTGTTTTTT. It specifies CAWASNRGRREKLFF.

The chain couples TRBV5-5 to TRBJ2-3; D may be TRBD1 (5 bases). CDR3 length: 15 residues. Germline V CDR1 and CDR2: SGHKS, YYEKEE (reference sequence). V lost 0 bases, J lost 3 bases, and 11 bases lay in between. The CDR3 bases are TGTGCCAGCAGCTTGGAGGGGCGAAGGACAGATACGCAGTATTTT. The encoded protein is CASSLEGRRTDTQYF. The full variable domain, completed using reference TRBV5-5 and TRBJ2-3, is DAGVTQSPTHLIKTRGQQVTLRCSPISGHKSVSWYQQVLGQGPQFIFQYYEKEERGRGNFPDRFSARQFPNYSSELNVNALLLGDSALYLCASSLEGRRTDTQYFGPGTRLTVL.

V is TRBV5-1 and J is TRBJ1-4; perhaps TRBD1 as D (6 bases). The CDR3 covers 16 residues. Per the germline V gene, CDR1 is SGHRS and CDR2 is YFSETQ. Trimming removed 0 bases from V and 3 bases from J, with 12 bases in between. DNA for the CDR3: TGCGCCAGCAGCTTGGGTACCACAGGGCCTAATGAAAAACTGTTTTTT. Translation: CASSLGTTGPNEKLFF. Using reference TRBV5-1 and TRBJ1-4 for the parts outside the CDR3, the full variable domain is KAGVTQTPRYLIKTRGQQVTLSCSPISGHRSVSWYQQTPGQGLQFLFEYFSETQRNKGNFPGRFSGRQFSNSRSEMNVSTLELGDSALYLCASSLGTTGPNEKLFFGSGTQLSVL.

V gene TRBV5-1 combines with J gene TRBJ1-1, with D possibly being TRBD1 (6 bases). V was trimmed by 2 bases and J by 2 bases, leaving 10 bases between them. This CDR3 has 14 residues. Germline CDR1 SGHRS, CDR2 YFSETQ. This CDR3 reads CASSLGTFNTEAFF. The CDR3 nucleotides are TGCGCCAGCAGCTTAGGGACATTCAACACTGAAGCTTTCTTT.

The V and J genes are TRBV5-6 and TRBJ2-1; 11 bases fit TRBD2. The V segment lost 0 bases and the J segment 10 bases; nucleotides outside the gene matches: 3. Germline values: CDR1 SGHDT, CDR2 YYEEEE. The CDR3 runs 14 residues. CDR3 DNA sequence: TGTGCCAGCAGCTTGGCCCGACTAGCGGGGGAGCAGTTCTTC. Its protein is CASSLARLAGEQFF.

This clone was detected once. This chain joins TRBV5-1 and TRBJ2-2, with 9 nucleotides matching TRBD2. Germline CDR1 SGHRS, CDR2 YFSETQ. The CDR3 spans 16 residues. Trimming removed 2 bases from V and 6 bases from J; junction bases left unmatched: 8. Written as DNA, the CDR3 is TGCGCCAGCAGCTTCCGCGGGACTAGCCTTTCCGGGGAGCTGTTTTTT. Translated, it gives CASSFRGTSLSGELFF.

The chain's CDR3 is CASSQQGRGYTF. The CDR3 DNA reads TGTGCCAGCAGTCAGCAGGGTCGTGGCTACACCTTC. This chain links TRBV2 with TRBJ1-2; a possible D gene is TRBD1 (5 bases). CDR1 SNHLY and CDR2 FYNNEI come from the germline V gene. The V end was cut by 5 bases, the J end by 7 bases, with 11 bases between. The CDR3 runs to 12 residues.

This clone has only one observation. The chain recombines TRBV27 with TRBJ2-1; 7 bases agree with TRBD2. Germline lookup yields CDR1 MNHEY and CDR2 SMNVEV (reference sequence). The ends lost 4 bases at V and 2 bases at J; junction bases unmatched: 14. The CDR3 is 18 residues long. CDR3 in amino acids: CASSSNLYSGTPYNEQFF. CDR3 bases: TGTGCCAGCAGTTCGAACCTCTACAGCGGGACCCCCTACAATGAGCAGTTCTTC.

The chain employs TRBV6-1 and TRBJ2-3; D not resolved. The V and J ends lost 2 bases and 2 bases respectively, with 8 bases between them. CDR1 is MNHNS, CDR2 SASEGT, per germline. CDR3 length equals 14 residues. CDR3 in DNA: TGTGCCAGCAGTGAACAGGTGATCACAGATACGCAGTATTTT. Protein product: CASSEQVITDTQYF.

CDR3 sequence: CASSPDRGGYTF. CDR3 coding DNA: TGTGCCAGCAGCCCGGACAGGGGAGGCTACACCTTC. The rearrangement uses TRBV14 and TRBJ1-2; 9 bases agree with TRBD1. The J segment lost 8 bases and the V segment lost 4 bases, leaving 2 bases of the junction unmatched. The CDR3 runs to 12 residues. Germline assignment: CDR1 SGHDN and CDR2 FVKESK.

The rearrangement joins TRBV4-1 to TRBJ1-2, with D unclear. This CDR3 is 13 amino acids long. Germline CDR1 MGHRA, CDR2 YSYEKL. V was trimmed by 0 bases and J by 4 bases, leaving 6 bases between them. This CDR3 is CASSQDRLYGYTF. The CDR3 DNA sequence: TGCGCCAGCAGCCAAGACAGACTCTATGGCTACACCTTC.

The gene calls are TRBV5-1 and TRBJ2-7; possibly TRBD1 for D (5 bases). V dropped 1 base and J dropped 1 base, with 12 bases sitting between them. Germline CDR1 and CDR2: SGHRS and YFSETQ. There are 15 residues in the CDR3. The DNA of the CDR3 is TGCGCCAGCAGCTTGCAGGGATTGGGATCCTACGAGCAGTACTTC. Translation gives CASSLQGLGSYEQYF. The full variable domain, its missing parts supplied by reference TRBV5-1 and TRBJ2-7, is KAGVTQTPRYLIKTRGQQVTLSCSPISGHRSVSWYQQTPGQGLQFLFEYFSETQRNKGNFPGRFSGRQFSNSRSEMNVSTLELGDSALYLCASSLQGLGSYEQYFGPGTRLTVT.

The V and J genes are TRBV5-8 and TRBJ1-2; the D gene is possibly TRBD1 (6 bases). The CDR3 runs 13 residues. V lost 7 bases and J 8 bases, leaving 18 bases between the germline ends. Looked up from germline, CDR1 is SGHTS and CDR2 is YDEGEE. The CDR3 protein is CASRSLGAEGYTF. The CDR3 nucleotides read TGTGCCAGCCGCTCCCTGGGGGCGGAGGGCTACACCTTC.

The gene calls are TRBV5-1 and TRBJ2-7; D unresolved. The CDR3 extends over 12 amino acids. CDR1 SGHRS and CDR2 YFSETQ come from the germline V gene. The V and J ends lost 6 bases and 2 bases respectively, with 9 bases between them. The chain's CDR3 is CASTNQTYEQYF. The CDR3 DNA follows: TGCGCCAGCACCAATCAGACCTACGAGCAGTACTTC. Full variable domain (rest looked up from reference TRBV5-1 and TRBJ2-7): KAGVTQTPRYLIKTRGQQVTLSCSPISGHRSVSWYQQTPGQGLQFLFEYFSETQRNKGNFPGRFSGRQFSNSRSEMNVSTLELGDSALYLCASTNQTYEQYFGPGTRLTVT.

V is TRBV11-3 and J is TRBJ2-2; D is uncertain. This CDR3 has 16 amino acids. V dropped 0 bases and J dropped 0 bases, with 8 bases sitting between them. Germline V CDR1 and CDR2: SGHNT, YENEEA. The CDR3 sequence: CASSLDRPANTGELFF. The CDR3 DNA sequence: TGTGCCAGCAGCTTAGACAGGCCCGCGAACACCGGGGAGCTGTTTTTT.

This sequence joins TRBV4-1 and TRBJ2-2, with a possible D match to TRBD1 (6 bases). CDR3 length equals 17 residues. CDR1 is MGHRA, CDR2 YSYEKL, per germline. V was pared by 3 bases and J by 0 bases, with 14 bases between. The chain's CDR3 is CASSQGSRTANTGELFF. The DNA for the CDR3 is TGCGCCAGCAGCCAGGGGTCTCGGACAGCGAACACCGGGGAGCTGTTTTTT.

The CDR3 sequence: CAISAAGQSNEKLFF. CDR3 nucleotide sequence: TGTGCCATCAGTGCGGCGGGACAGTCTAATGAAAAACTGTTTTTT. This chain links TRBV10-3 with TRBJ1-4, with 7 bases lining up with TRBD1. The CDR3 runs to 15 residues. CDR1 is ENHRY, CDR2 SYGVKD, per germline. V shed 4 bases, J shed 3 bases, and the junction held 5 bases outside the gene matches.

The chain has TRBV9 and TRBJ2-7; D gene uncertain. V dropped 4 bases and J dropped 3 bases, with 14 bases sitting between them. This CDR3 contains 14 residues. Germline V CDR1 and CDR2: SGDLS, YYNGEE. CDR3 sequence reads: CASSRALSDYEQYF. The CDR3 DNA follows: TGTGCCAGCAGCAGAGCGTTGTCGGACTACGAGCAGTACTTC.

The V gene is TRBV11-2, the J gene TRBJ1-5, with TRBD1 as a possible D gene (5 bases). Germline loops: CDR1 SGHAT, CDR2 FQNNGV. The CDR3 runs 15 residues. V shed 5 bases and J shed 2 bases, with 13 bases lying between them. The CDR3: CASSVRDGGNQPQHF. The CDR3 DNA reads TGTGCCAGCAGCGTGCGGGACGGGGGCAATCAGCCCCAGCATTTT.

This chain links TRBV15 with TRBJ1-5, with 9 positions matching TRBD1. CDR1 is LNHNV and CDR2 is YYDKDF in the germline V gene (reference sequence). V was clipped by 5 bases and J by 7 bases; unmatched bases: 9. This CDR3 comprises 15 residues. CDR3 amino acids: CATSSRDRVLQPQHF. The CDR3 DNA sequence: TGTGCCACCAGCTCCCGGGACAGGGTCCTCCAGCCCCAGCATTTT. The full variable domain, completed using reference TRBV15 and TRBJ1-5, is DAMVIQNPRYQVTQFGKPVTLSCSQTLNHNVMYWYQQKSSQAPKLLFHYYDKDFNNEADTPDNFQSRRPNTSFCFLDIRSPGLGDTAMYLCATSSRDRVLQPQHFGDGTRLSIL.

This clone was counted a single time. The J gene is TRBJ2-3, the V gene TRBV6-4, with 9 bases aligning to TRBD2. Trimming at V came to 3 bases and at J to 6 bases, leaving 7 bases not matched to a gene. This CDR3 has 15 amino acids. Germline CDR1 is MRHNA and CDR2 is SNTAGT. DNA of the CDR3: TGTGCCAGCAGTGAACTAGCGGGCCCGGCTGATACGCAGTATTTT. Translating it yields CASSELAGPADTQYF.

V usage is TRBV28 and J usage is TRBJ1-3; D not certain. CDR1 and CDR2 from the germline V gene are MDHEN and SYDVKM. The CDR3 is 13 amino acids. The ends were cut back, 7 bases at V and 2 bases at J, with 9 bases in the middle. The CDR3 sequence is CASIRRAGNTIYF. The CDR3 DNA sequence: TGTGCCAGCATACGGAGAGCTGGAAACACCATATATTTT.

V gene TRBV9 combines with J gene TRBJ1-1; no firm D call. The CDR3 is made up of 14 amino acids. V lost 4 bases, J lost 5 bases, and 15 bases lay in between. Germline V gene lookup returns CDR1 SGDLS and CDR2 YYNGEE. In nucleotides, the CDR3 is TGTGCCAGCAGCAAAGGAGGCTTGGGGACTGAAGCTTTCTTT. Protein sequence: CASSKGGLGTEAFF.